The TCR beta chain under discussion was sequenced for a study of T and B cells in COVID-19 patients. This clonotype is large (0.1 to 1%). Blood genomic DNA input for TRB amplification was 250-500 ng. TRB rearrangements were amplified by multiplex PCR with BIOMED2 TRB-A/B primers. TCRdb ran MiXCR on the multiplex PCR reads and lists one entry per CDR3 protein. The sample includes roughly 4,600 distinct CDR3 sequences, roughly a fifth of them seen just once. The germline CDR1 and CDR2 sequences are SQVTM and ANQGSEA. The trim removed 3 bases at V and 1 base at J, leaving 2 bases unmatched. The CDR3 has 15 amino acids.

The source is a human donor with active COVID-19. The chain couples TRBV29-1 to TRBJ2-1, with 11 bases aligning to TRBD2. The sample taken for sequencing was blood. This CDR3 reads CSVDVAGGSYNEQFF. CDR3 in DNA: TGCAGCGTTGATGTAGCGGGGGGGTCCTACAATGAGCAGTTCTTC.